Below are 28 T cell receptor beta chains sequenced from a single sample in a study of blood T cell repertoires in COVID-19. TCRdb's table, derived via immunoSEQ multiplex PCR, lists solely in-frame clones and lacks some. This sample yields 150,000 to 200,000 clones, of which about 88% are seen a single time; 1% to 1.5% belongs to the top ten. Sequences were obtained from PBMCs or T cells enriched from blood (not recorded which). The receptors come from a human donor with acute COVID-19. The donor label of this sample is uncertain.

The chain recombines TRBV5-4 with TRBJ2-1, with 8 bases matching TRBD2. CDR1 is SGHNT, CDR2 YYREEE, per germline (reference sequence). Germline trimming cut 5 bases from V and 4 bases from J; bases unmatched to any gene: 5. The CDR3 spans 14 residues. The CDR3, as DNA: TGTGCCAGCAGTCGGGGGGGTGGGTACAATGAGCAGTTCTTC. It yields the protein CASSRGGGYNEQFF.

The J gene is TRBJ1-6, the V gene TRBV7-2, with D perhaps TRBD1 (6 bases). The CDR3 has 15 residues. Germline V gene data show CDR1 as SGHTA and CDR2 as FQGNSA. V lost 5 bases to trimming and J lost 6 bases, with 14 bases between them. The CDR3 nucleotides read TGTGCCAGCAGCCGGAAAGGACAGTTTAATTCACCCCTCCACTTT. This encodes CASSRKGQFNSPLHF.

This chain joins TRBV5-1 and TRBJ1-2; TRBD1 agrees at 7 bases. Germline V lookup: CDR1 SGHRS, CDR2 YFSETQ. V was pared by 6 bases and J by 3 bases, with 8 bases of the junction left unmatched. The CDR3 is made up of 14 amino acids. CDR3 sequence reads: CASNPRTGDYGYTF. The CDR3 nucleotides are TGCGCCAGCAACCCCCGGACAGGCGACTATGGCTACACCTTC.

This clone was counted once. V gene TRBV24-1 combines with J gene TRBJ2-1; D is undetermined. V was clipped by 0 bases and J by 12 bases, with 11 bases between them. Germline CDR1 and CDR2: KGHDR and SFDVKD. The CDR3 is 13 residues long. The CDR3 reads CATSDLRLPGQFF. The DNA of the CDR3 is TGTGCCACCAGTGATTTGCGCCTACCAGGGCAGTTCTTC.

The genes are TRBV7-2 and TRBJ2-1; TRBD1 matches at 7 bases. Per the germline V gene, CDR1 is SGHTA and CDR2 is FQGNSA. The junction had 6 bases not matched to a gene; V was cut back by 4 bases and J by 6 bases. The CDR3 is 14 residues long. CDR3 in amino acids: CASSSGQALNEQFF. CDR3 in DNA: TGTGCCAGCAGCTCCGGACAGGCTCTCAATGAGCAGTTCTTC.

The chain joins TRBV6-5 to TRBJ2-1, with a tentative D call TRBD1 (6 bases). This CDR3 spans 15 amino acids. The V and J ends lost 6 bases and 0 bases respectively, with 12 bases between them. CDR1 is MNHEY and CDR2 is SVGAGI in the germline V gene. The CDR3 protein is CASRNRVSSYNEQFF. CDR3 in DNA: TGTGCCAGCAGGAACAGGGTTAGCTCCTACAATGAGCAGTTCTTC.

The CDR3 sequence is CASSESQLRSYEQYF. DNA of the CDR3: TGTGCCAGCAGTGAATCGCAACTTCGCTCCTACGAGCAGTACTTC. The chain combines TRBV2 with TRBJ2-7; D is unresolved. This CDR3 comprises 15 residues. Germline assignment: CDR1 SNHLY and CDR2 FYNNEI. Trimming pared 2 bases from V and 0 bases from J, leaving 11 bases between.

This chain joins TRBV6-5 and TRBJ1-1, with D perhaps matching TRBD1 (6 bases). The germline V and J ends were trimmed by 4 bases and 4 bases, with 16 bases remaining between them. The CDR3 covers 15 residues. Germline V gene lookup returns CDR1 MNHEY and CDR2 SVGAGI. CDR3 residues: CASSFPGAGATEAFF. CDR3 nucleotide sequence: TGTGCCAGCAGTTTTCCGGGGGCGGGGGCCACTGAAGCTTTCTTT.

This clone was counted a single time. The V gene is TRBV30, the J gene TRBJ1-2, with D unclear. The V gene's germline CDR1 is GTSNPN and CDR2 SVGIG (reference sequence). Trimming shortened V by 3 bases and J by 0 bases, and 8 bases separated the two germline ends. The CDR3 is 13 amino acids. The CDR3 region has the DNA TGTGCCTGGAGGGCGGGAGCTAACTATGGCTACACCTTC. Protein product: CAWRAGANYGYTF.

The gene calls are TRBV5-4 and TRBJ2-1; 10 positions agree with TRBD2. Germline-derived CDR1 and CDR2 are SGHNT and YYREEE (reference sequence). CDR3 size: 17 residues. J was trimmed by 4 bases and V by 4 bases; bases with no gene match: 11. The CDR3 reads CASSDGRVAGGYNEQFF. The CDR3 region has the DNA TGTGCCAGCAGCGACGGGCGTGTAGCGGGGGGATACAATGAGCAGTTCTTC. Based on the CDR3 plus reference TRBV5-4 and TRBJ2-1, the full variable domain is ETGVTQSPTHLIKTRGQQVTLRCSSQSGHNTVSWYQQALGQGPQFIFQYYREEENGRGNFPPRFSGLQFPNYSSELNVNALELDDSALYLCASSDGRVAGGYNEQFFGPGTRLTVL.

This chain joins TRBV19 and TRBJ2-7; 8 bases line up with TRBD1. The ends lost 1 base at V and 5 bases at J; junction bases unmatched: 13. The CDR3 extends over 17 amino acids. Germline CDR1 is LNHDA and CDR2 is SQIVND (reference sequence). CDR3 protein: CASSIASGDRSIHEQYF. CDR3 in DNA: TGTGCCAGTAGTATAGCTTCAGGGGACAGGAGTATCCACGAGCAGTACTTC.

J is TRBJ2-3 and V is TRBV5-1; D possibly corresponds to TRBD2 (6 bases). The CDR3 length is 15 residues. Per the germline V gene, CDR1 is SGHRS and CDR2 is YFSETQ. The V and J ends lost 0 bases and 2 bases respectively, with 10 bases between them. The CDR3 coding sequence is TGCGCCAGCAGCTTGGCGGGGGTGTACACAGATACGCAGTATTTT. Translation: CASSLAGVYTDTQYF.

The chain links TRBV4-1 to TRBJ1-4; D gene uncertain. CDR3 size: 16 residues. The germline V and J ends were trimmed by 3 bases and 8 bases, with 19 bases remaining between them. Germline V lookup: CDR1 MGHRA, CDR2 YSYEKL. CDR3 residues: CASSHGLRGSNEKLFF. DNA for the CDR3: TGCGCCAGCAGCCATGGGCTCAGAGGGAGTAACGAAAAACTGTTTTTT.

The V gene is TRBV19, the J gene TRBJ2-3, with 10 bases aligning to TRBD1. Germline V gene sequence: CDR1 LNHDA, CDR2 SQIVND (reference sequence). The CDR3 has 15 amino acids. Germline trimming cut 4 bases from V and 4 bases from J; bases unmatched to any gene: 5. In nucleotides, the CDR3 is TGTGCCAGTAGTAGGGGACAGGGGTACGCAGATACGCAGTATTTT. Encoded protein: CASSRGQGYADTQYF.

The chain couples TRBV6-2 or TRBV6-3 to TRBJ1-2, with D possibly TRBD1 on 6 matching bases. This CDR3 contains 13 residues. V was shortened by 5 bases and J by 4 bases, with 11 bases between the two germline ends. In germline, CDR1 is MNHEY, CDR2 SVGEGT. The CDR3 DNA sequence: TGTGCCAGCAGTCGGGGACAATTCTATGGCTACACCTTC. As protein: CASSRGQFYGYTF.

The chain uses TRBV19 and TRBJ2-1; unclear D gene. Germline V gene lookup returns CDR1 LNHDA and CDR2 SQIVND (reference sequence). V was trimmed by 1 base and J by 3 bases, leaving 10 bases between them. The CDR3 consists of 15 residues. The CDR3: CASSIGPPDYNEQFF. In DNA form, the CDR3 reads TGTGCCAGTAGTATAGGGCCACCAGACTACAATGAGCAGTTCTTC.

CDR3 sequence reads: CATSDSTDRDYGYTF. In nucleotides, the CDR3 is TGTGCCACCAGTGATTCAACAGACAGGGACTATGGCTACACCTTC. This rearrangement joins TRBV24-1 to TRBJ1-2, with TRBD1 identical over 7 bases. Per germline, CDR1 KGHDR and CDR2 SFDVKD. Unmatched junction bases numbered 5, after V lost 2 bases and J lost 3 bases. The CDR3 runs to 15 residues.

The chain links TRBV11-1 to TRBJ2-3; TRBD2 matches at 14 bases. Germline V gene lookup returns CDR1 SGHAT and CDR2 FQDESV (reference sequence). This CDR3 contains 18 residues. J was trimmed by 1 base and V by 0 bases; bases with no gene match: 3. The CDR3 here is CASSLALGLAGGTDTQYF. The CDR3 DNA reads as TGTGCCAGCAGCTTAGCCCTGGGACTAGCGGGGGGCACAGATACGCAGTATTTT.

This clone was counted once. This chain joins TRBV25-1 and TRBJ1-5, with TRBD1 identical over 7 bases. Trimming took 2 bases from V and 4 from J; bases not matched to a gene: 2. The CDR3 is made up of 14 amino acids. CDR1 MGHDK and CDR2 SYGVNS come from the germline V gene. CDR3 nucleotide sequence: TGTGCCAGCAGTGAACAGGGGGGAAATCAGCCCCAGCATTTT. Translation gives CASSEQGGNQPQHF.

This clone appeared a single time. The chain combines TRBV6-5 with TRBJ1-1; no definite D call. Between the trimmed V and J ends, which lost 4 bases and 3 bases, there was a span of 9 bases. There are 13 residues in the CDR3. Per germline, CDR1 MNHEY and CDR2 SVGAGI. The CDR3 sequence is CASSSYSHTEAFF. The CDR3 DNA sequence: TGTGCCAGCAGTTCTTATTCTCACACTGAAGCTTTCTTT.

V usage is TRBV4-1 and J usage is TRBJ2-1; a weak D match, TRBD1 (6 bases). Germline V gene sequence: CDR1 MGHRA, CDR2 YSYEKL. The V end lost 3 bases, the J end lost 9 bases, and 12 bases lay between the germline ends. CDR3 size: 13 residues. CDR3 in DNA: TGCGCCAGCAGCCATTATCAGGGGATTGAGCAGTTCTTC. Its translation: CASSHYQGIEQFF.

V and J are TRBV19 and TRBJ2-3; D gene ambiguous. Germline CDR1 LNHDA, CDR2 SQIVND (reference sequence). The ends were cut back, 4 bases at V and 8 bases at J, with 10 bases in the middle. The CDR3 sequence is 12 residues long. CDR3: CASSTSLGTQYF. DNA for the CDR3: TGTGCCAGTAGTACCTCACTCGGTACGCAGTATTTT.

The chain carries TRBV10-1 and TRBJ2-2; no clear D gene. CDR1 WNHNN and CDR2 SYGVQD come from the germline V gene (reference sequence). V gave up 6 bases and J gave up 2 bases, with 4 bases separating them. The CDR3 is 12 amino acids. The CDR3 reads CASRTNTGELFF. For the CDR3, the DNA is TGCGCCAGCAGAACTAACACCGGGGAGCTGTTTTTT.

The chain employs TRBV7-2 and TRBJ1-3, with 8 bases matching TRBD1. Looked up from germline, CDR1 is SGHTA and CDR2 is FQGNSA. The length of the CDR3 is 16 residues. V was pared by 0 bases and J by 4 bases, with 5 bases of the junction left unmatched. Written as DNA, the CDR3 is TGTGCCAGCAGCTTAGCGGGGACAGGCTCCGGAAACACCATATATTTT. Translating gives CASSLAGTGSGNTIYF.

This clone has just a few counts. This chain uses TRBV3-1 (or the pseudogene TRBV3-2) with TRBJ1-6; 7 nucleotides align to TRBD1. CDR1 and CDR2 from the germline V gene are LGHDT and YNNKEL (reference sequence). The ends lost 0 bases at V and 3 bases at J; junction bases unmatched: 5. The CDR3 is made up of 17 amino acids. The CDR3 reads CASSQEGGQFYNSPLHF. The CDR3 DNA is TGTGCCAGCAGCCAAGAAGGGGGACAGTTCTATAATTCACCCCTCCACTTT.

The chain recombines TRBV21-1 with TRBJ1-5; TRBD1 is the table's D call and was not checked against the DNA. TRBV21-1 is labeled a pseudogene. The CDR3 covers 16 residues. The CDR3 spells CASSQGQATSNQPQHF. DNA of the CDR3: TGTGCCAGCAGCCAGGGGCAGGCGACATCGAATCAGCCCCAGCATTTT.

This clone came up a few times. The chain links TRBV24-1 to TRBJ1-1; the D gene is possibly TRBD1 (6 bases). Germline V CDR1 and CDR2: KGHDR, SFDVKD. Trimming stripped 7 bases from V and 0 bases from J, with 8 bases between. The CDR3 extends over 13 amino acids. The CDR3 bases are TGTGCCACCAGCAACAGGGTGAACACTGAAGCTTTCTTT. Translating it yields CATSNRVNTEAFF.

The chain has TRBV30 and TRBJ2-6; a possible D gene is TRBD1 (5 bases). CDR3 length equals 14 residues. The germline V gene has CDR1 GTSNPN and CDR2 SVGIG (reference sequence). Trimming cost V 3 bases and J 1 base, with 7 bases left between them. CDR3 residues: CAWSQGSGANVLTF. In nucleotides, the CDR3 is TGTGCCTGGAGCCAGGGATCTGGGGCCAACGTCCTGACTTTC.